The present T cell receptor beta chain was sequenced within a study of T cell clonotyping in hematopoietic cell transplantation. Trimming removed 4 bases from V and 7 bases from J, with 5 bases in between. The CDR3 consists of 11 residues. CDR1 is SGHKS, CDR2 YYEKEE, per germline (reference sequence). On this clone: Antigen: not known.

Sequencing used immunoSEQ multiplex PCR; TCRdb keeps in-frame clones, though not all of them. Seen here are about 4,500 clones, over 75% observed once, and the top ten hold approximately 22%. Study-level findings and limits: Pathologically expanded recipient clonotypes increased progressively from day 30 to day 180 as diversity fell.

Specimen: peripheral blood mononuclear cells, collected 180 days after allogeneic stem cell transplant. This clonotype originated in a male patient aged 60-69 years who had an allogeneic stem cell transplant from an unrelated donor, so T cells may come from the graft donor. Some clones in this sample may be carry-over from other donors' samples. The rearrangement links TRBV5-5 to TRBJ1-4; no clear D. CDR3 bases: TGTGCCAGCAGCCGGGGTGAAAAACTGTTTTTT. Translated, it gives CASSRGEKLFF.